The entry that follows covers one TCR beta chain sequence. The record originates from a study of early T cells in non-severe SARS-CoV-2 infection. Study information: Sequencing of bulk RNA from unsorted whole blood was done, without chain pairing.

J lost 7 bases, V lost 4 bases, and 7 bases had no gene match. The germline CDR1 and CDR2 sequences are SQVTM and ANQGSEA. The CDR3 contains 13 residues. Researchers tagged individual cDNA molecules with unique molecular identifiers. In TCRdb, the 5' RACE reads were re-called with MiXCR into one record per CDR3 protein. This sample has about 100,000 distinct CDR3 sequences, with less than 15% found just once. The sample comprised whole blood. The chain carries TRBV29-1 and TRBJ2-3, with 8 bases lining up with TRBD2. The origin of this receptor is an adult who was a healthcare worker with PCR-confirmed SARS-CoV-2 infection or an uninfected control (not recorded which). The CDR3 region has the DNA TGCAGCGTTGGAGCGGGGGCCTTGAATACGCAGTATTTT. Its protein product is CSVGAGALNTQYF.